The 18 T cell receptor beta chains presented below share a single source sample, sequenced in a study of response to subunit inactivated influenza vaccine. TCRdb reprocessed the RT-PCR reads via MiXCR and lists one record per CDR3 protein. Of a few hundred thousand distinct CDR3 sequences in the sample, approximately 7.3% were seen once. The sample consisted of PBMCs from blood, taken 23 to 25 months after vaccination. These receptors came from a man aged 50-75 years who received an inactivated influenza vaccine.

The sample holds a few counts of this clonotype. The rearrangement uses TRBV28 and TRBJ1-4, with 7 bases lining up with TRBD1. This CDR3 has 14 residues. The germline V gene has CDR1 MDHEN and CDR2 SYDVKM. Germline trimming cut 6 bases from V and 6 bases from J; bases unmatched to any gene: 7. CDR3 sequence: CASSPTGVDEKLFF. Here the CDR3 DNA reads TGTGCCAGCAGCCCAACAGGGGTGGATGAAAAACTGTTTTTT.

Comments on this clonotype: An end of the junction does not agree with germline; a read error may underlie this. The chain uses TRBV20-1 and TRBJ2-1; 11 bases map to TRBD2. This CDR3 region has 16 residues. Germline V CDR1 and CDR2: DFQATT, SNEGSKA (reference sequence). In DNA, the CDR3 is TGCTGTGCCACGGGACTAGCGGCGGGCTCCTACAATGAGCAGTTCTTC. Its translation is CCATGLAAGSYNEQFF.

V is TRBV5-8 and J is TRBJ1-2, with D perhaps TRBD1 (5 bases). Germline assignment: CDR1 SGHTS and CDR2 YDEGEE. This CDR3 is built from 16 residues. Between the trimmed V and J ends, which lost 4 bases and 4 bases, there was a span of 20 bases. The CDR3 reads CASSPGPIQGGYGYTF. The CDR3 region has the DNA TGTGCCAGCAGCCCGGGACCTATTCAGGGTGGCTATGGCTACACCTTC.

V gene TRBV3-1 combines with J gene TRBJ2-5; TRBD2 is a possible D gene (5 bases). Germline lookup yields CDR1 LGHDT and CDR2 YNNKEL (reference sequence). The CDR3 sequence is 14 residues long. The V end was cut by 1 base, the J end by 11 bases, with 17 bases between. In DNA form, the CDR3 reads TGTGCCAGCAGCCAAGGTTTCCGGACTGAGGTGCAGTACTTC. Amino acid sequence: CASSQGFRTEVQYF.

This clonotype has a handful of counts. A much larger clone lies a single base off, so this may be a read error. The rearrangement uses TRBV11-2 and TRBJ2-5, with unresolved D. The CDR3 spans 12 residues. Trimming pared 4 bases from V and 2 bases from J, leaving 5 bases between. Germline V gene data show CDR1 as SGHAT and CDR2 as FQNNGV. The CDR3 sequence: CASSWAQETQYF. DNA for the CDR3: TGTGCCAGCAGCTGGGCACAAGAGACCCAGTACTTC.

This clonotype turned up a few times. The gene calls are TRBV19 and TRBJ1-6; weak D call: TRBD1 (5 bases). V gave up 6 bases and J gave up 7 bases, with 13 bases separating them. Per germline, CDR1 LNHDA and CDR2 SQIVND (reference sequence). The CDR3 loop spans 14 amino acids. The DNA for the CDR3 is TGTGCCAGTAGCAGGGCGGTCGGCAATTCACCCCTCCACTTT. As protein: CASSRAVGNSPLHF.

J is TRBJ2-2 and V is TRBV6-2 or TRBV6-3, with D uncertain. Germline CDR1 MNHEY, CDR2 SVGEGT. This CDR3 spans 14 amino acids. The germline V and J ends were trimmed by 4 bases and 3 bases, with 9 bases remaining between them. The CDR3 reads CASSFGPYTGELFF. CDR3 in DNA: TGTGCCAGCAGTTTCGGGCCGTACACCGGGGAGCTGTTTTTT.

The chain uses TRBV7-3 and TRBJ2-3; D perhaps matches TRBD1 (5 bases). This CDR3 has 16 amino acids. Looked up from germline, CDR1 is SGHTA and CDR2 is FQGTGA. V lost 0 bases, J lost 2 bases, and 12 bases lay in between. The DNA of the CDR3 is TGTGCCAGCAGCTTAACAGGGGCCCAGGTCACAGATACGCAGTATTTT. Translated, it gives CASSLTGAQVTDTQYF.

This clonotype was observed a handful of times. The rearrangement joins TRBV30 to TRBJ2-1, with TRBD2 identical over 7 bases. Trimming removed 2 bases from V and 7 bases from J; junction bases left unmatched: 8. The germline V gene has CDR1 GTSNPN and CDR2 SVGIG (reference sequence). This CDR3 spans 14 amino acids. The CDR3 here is CAWSQGVGGNEQFF. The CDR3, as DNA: TGTGCCTGGAGTCAAGGTGTGGGAGGGAATGAGCAGTTCTTC.

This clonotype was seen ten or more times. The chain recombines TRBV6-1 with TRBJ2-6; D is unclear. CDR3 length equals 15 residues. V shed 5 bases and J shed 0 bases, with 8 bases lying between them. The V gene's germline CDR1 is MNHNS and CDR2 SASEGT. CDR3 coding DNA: TGTGCCAGCAGTAAGGACGGCTCTGGGGCCAACGTCCTGACTTTC. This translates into CASSKDGSGANVLTF.

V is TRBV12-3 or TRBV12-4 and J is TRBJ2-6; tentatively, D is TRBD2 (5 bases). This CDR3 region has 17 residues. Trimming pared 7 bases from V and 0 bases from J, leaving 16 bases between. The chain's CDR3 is CASNLYGGSSGANVLTF. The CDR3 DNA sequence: TGTGCCAGCAACCTTTACGGAGGTTCCTCTGGGGCCAACGTCCTGACTTTC.

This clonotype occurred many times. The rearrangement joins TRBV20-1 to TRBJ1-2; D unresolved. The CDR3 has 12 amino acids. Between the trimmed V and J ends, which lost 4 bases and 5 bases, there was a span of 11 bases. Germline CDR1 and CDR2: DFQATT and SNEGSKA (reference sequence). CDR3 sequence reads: CSAKGLEYGYTF. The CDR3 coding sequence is TGCAGTGCTAAAGGTTTGGAATATGGCTACACCTTC.

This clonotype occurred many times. The CDR3 protein is CSVGGGDTEAFF. The CDR3 DNA follows: TGCAGCGTTGGGGGGGGAGACACTGAAGCTTTCTTT. The V call is TRBV29-1, the J call TRBJ1-1; TRBD1 might be the D (5 bases). This CDR3 is 12 amino acids long. Looked up from germline, CDR1 is SQVTM and CDR2 is ANQGSEA. Trimming shortened V by 4 bases and J by 3 bases, and 9 bases separated the two germline ends.

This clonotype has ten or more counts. CDR3 region: CSARDRRNNYGYTF. Written as DNA, the CDR3 is TGCAGTGCTAGAGATCGAAGGAATAACTATGGCTACACCTTC. The V and J genes are TRBV20-1 and TRBJ1-2; D remains ambiguous. Germline V gene lookup returns CDR1 DFQATT and CDR2 SNEGSKA (reference sequence). This CDR3 is built from 14 residues. Deletions cut 0 bases from V and 1 base from J, with 9 bases between.

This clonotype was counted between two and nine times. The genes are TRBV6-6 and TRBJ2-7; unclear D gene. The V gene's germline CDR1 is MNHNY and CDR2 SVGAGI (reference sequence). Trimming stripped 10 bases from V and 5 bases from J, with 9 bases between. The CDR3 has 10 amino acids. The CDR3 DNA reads TGTGCCACCGAACTCCACGAGCAGTACTTC. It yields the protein CATELHEQYF.

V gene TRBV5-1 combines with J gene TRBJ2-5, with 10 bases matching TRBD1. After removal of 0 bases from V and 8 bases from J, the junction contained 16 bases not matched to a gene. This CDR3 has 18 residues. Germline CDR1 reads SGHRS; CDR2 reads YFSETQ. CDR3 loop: CASSLGGRRTGGMDTQYF. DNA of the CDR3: TGCGCCAGCAGCTTGGGAGGTCGGCGGACAGGGGGAATGGACACCCAGTACTTC.

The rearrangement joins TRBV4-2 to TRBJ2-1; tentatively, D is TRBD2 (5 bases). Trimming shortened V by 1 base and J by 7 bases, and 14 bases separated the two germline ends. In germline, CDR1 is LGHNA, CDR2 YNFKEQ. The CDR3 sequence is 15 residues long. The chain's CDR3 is CASSQVANKGNEQFF. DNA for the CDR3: TGTGCCAGCAGCCAAGTAGCGAACAAAGGGAATGAGCAGTTCTTC.

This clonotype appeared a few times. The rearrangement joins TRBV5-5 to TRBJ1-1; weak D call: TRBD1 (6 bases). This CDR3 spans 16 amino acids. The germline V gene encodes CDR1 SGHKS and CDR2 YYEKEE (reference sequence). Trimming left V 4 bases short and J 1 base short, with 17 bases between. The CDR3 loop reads CASSRPGGGRNTEAFF. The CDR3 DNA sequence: TGTGCCAGCAGCAGGCCCGGGGGGGGCAGGAACACTGAAGCTTTCTTT. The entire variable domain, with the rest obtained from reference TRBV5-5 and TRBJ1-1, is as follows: DAGVTQSPTHLIKTRGQQVTLRCSPISGHKSVSWYQQVLGQGPQFIFQYYEKEERGRGNFPDRFSARQFPNYSSELNVNALLLGDSALYLCASSRPGGGRNTEAFFGQGTRLTVV.